The present entry profiles one TCR beta chain with its context. Its matching antigen is unknown. This sample is part of a study of cytomegalovirus exposure and HLA in healthy donors. Germline CDR1 KGHSH, CDR2 LQKENI. The CDR3 sequence is 15 residues long. V dropped 3 bases and J dropped 5; count of bases not matched to a gene: 8. Study results and caveats: The study recorded 150 to 200 TCR beta chains that were cytomegalovirus-associated. Other equally common chains were less clonally expanded than HLA-associated TCR beta chains, a later analysis showed. Most sequenced TCRs were rare (though some public TCRs occurred in many donors). Later analysis suggested links between common viral pathogens and several top significant clusters.

PCR involved 60 Vbeta and 13 Jbeta primers. The repertoire was sequenced with immunoSEQ multiplex PCR; TCRdb's copy has only in-frame clones and lacks some. The sample comprises 55,000 to 70,000 clones, around 78% of which are singletons, and 7.5% to 9% rests with the top ten. The sequencing sample was made of PBMCs. The receptor was isolated from a man aged 18 to 35 in good health and CMV-seropositive. The chain carries TRBV18 and TRBJ2-7, with 9 positions matching TRBD1. In nucleotides, the CDR3 is TGTGCCAGCTCACCTGTTTGGGGACAGGGAAACGAGCAGTACTTC. Protein sequence: CASSPVWGQGNEQYF.